This TCR beta chain was sequenced for a study of blood T cell repertoires in COVID-19. The wider study: The samples span acute and convalescent COVID-19 from the United States, Italy and Spain.

In terms of age and location, participants ranged from roughly 18 to 100 years and lived in about two dozen US areas. TCRdb keeps only in-frame clones here, not all; method: immunoSEQ multiplex PCR. In the table there are roughly 290,000 clones, nearly 90% of which are singletons. The V and J ends lost 5 bases and 4 bases, in that order; junction bases with no gene match: 9. The CDR3 runs to 15 residues. Germline lookup yields CDR1 SGHTA and CDR2 FQGNSA. The source is a woman aged 18-35 years with acute COVID-19. The source material was PBMCs or T cells enriched from blood (not recorded which). This chain uses TRBV7-2 with TRBJ1-1, with 8 bases aligning to TRBD1. The CDR3 is CASSPRRQGTTEAFF. CDR3 DNA sequence: TGTGCCAGCAGCCCGCGTCGACAGGGGACCACTGAAGCTTTCTTT.